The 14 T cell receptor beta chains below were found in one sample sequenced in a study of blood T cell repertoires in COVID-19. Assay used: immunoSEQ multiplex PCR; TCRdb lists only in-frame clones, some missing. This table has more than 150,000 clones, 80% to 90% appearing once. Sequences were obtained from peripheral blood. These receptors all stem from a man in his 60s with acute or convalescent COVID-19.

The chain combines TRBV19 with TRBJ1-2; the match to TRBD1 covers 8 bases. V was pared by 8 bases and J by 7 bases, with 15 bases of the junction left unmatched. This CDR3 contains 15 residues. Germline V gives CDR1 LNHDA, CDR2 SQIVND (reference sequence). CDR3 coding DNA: TGTGCCAGTGACCGGGGGGCAGGGGGCGTTGGTGGCTACACCTTC. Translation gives CASDRGAGGVGGYTF.

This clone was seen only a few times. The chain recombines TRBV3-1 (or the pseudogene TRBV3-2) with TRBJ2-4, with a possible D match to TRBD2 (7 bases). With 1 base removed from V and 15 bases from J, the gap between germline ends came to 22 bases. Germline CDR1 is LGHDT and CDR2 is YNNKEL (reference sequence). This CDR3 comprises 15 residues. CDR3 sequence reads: CASSQGGAGAAQSYF. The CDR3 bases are TGTGCCAGCAGCCAAGGAGGGGCGGGGGCGGCCCAGTCGTACTTC.

The CDR3 loop is CASSKVGRGYTF. In nucleotides, the CDR3 is TGTGCCAGCAGCAAAGTGGGCCGGGGCTACACCTTC. The V call is TRBV3-1 (or the pseudogene TRBV3-2), the J call TRBJ1-2; D remains unclear. The ends were cut back, 5 bases at V and 8 bases at J, with 12 bases in the middle. CDR3 length: 12 residues. CDR1 is LGHDT and CDR2 is YNNKEL in the germline V gene (reference sequence).

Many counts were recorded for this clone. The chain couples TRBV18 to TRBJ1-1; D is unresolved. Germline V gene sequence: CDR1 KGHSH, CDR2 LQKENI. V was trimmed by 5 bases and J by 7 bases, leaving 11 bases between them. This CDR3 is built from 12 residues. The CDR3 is CASSTAGGEAFF. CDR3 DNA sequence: TGTGCCAGCTCAACAGCTGGAGGTGAAGCTTTCTTT.

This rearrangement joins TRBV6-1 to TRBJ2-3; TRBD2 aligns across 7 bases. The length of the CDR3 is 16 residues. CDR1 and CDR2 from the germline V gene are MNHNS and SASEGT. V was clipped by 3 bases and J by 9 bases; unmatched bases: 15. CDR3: CASSEGPPASGLTQYF. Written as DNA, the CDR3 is TGTGCCAGCAGTGAGGGGCCCCCAGCTAGCGGCTTAACGCAGTATTTT.

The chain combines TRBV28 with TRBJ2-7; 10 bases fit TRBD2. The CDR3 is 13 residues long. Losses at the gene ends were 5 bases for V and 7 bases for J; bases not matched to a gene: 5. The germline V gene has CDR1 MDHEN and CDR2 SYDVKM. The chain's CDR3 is CASSPSGSREQYF. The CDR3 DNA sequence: TGTGCCAGCAGTCCTAGCGGGAGCCGGGAGCAGTACTTC.

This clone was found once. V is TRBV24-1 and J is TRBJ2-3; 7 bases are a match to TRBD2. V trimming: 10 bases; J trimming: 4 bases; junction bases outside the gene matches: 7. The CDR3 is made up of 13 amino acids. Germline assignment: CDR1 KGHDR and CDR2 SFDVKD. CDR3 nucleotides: TGTGCCACGGGAGGGGAGGCTGCAGATACGCAGTATTTT. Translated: CATGGEAADTQYF.

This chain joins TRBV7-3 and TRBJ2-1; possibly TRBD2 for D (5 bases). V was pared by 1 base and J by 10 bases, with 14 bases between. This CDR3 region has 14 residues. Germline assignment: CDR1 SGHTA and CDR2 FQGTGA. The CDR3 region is CASSLNIWGDEQFF. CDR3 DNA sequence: TGTGCCAGCAGCTTAAATATCTGGGGAGACGAGCAGTTCTTC.

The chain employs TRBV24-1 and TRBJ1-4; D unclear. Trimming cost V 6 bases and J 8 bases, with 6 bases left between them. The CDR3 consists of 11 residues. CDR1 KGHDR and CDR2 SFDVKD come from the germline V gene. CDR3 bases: TGTGCCACCAGTCTAGACGAAAAACTGTTTTTT. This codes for CATSLDEKLFF.

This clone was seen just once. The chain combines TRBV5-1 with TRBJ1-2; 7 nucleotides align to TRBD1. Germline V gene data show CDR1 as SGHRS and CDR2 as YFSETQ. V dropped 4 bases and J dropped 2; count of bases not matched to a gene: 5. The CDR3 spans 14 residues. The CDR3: CASSPGDSNYGYTF. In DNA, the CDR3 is TGCGCCAGCAGCCCAGGGGACAGCAACTATGGCTACACCTTC. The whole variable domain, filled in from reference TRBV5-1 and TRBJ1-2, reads KAGVTQTPRYLIKTRGQQVTLSCSPISGHRSVSWYQQTPGQGLQFLFEYFSETQRNKGNFPGRFSGRQFSNSRSEMNVSTLELGDSALYLCASSPGDSNYGYTFGSGTRLTVV.

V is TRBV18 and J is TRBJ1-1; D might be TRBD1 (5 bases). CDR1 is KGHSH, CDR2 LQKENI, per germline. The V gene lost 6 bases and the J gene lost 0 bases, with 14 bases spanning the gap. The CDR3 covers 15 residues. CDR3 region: CASSPPAGLNTEAFF. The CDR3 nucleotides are TGTGCCAGCTCGCCCCCCGCGGGGCTGAACACTGAAGCTTTCTTT.

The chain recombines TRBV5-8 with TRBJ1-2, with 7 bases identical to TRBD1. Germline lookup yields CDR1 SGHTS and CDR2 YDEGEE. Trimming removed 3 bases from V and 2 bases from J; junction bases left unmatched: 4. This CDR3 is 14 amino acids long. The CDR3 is CASSSTGSNYGYTF. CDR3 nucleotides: TGTGCCAGCAGCTCGACAGGGTCGAACTATGGCTACACCTTC.

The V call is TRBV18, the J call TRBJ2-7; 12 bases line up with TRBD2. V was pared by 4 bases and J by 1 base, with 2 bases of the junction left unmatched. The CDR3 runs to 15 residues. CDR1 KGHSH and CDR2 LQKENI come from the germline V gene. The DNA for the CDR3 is TGTGCCAGCTCACAGACTAGCGGGAGTTCCTACGAGCAGTACTTC. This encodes CASSQTSGSSYEQYF. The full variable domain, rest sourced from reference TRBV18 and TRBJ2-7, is NAGVMQNPRHLVRRRGQEARLRCSPMKGHSHVYWYRQLPEEGLKFMVYLQKENIIDESGMPKERFSAEFPKEGPSILRIQQVVRGDSAAYFCASSQTSGSSYEQYFGPGTRLTVT.

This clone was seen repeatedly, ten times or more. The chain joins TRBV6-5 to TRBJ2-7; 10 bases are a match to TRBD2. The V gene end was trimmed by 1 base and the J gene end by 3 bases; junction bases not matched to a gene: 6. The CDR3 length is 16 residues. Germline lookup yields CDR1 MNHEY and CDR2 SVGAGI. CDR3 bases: TGTGCCAGCAGTTACTGGGCTAGCGGGAGTGACTACGAGCAGTACTTC. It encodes CASSYWASGSDYEQYF.